Here is one T cell receptor (beta chain) with its context. Its antigen remains unknown. This entry is derived from a study of T-cell memory formation after mild COVID-19. Study results and caveats: Largely, contracting CD4+ clones fell within CM and EM, and contracting CD8+ clones within EMRA.

CDR1 and CDR2 from the germline V gene are SGHVS and FQNEAQ. With 5 bases removed from V and 1 base from J, the gap between germline ends came to 11 bases. The CDR3 has 14 residues. It was 5'RACE with constant-segment primers that produced the TCR alpha and TCR beta cDNA libraries, which carried sample barcodes and UMIs. TCRdb re-derived calls from the 5' RACE reads in MiXCR, one entry per CDR3 protein. This repertoire shows under 300,000 distinct CDR3 sequences, around 15% found once; its top ten account for about 3.5%. The sample consisted of PBMCs or a T cell subset sorted from them (not recorded which). This sequence joins TRBV7-8 and TRBJ1-1, with D possibly matching TRBD1 (5 bases). The sequence was collected from a man aged 18 to 30 who had mild COVID-19 (a few samples of this study predate the infection). Cell type and time point are not known. The CDR3 nucleotides read TGTGCCAGCAGCCGACGGGACGGGAACACTGAAGCTTTCTTT. Translated, it gives CASSRRDGNTEAFF.